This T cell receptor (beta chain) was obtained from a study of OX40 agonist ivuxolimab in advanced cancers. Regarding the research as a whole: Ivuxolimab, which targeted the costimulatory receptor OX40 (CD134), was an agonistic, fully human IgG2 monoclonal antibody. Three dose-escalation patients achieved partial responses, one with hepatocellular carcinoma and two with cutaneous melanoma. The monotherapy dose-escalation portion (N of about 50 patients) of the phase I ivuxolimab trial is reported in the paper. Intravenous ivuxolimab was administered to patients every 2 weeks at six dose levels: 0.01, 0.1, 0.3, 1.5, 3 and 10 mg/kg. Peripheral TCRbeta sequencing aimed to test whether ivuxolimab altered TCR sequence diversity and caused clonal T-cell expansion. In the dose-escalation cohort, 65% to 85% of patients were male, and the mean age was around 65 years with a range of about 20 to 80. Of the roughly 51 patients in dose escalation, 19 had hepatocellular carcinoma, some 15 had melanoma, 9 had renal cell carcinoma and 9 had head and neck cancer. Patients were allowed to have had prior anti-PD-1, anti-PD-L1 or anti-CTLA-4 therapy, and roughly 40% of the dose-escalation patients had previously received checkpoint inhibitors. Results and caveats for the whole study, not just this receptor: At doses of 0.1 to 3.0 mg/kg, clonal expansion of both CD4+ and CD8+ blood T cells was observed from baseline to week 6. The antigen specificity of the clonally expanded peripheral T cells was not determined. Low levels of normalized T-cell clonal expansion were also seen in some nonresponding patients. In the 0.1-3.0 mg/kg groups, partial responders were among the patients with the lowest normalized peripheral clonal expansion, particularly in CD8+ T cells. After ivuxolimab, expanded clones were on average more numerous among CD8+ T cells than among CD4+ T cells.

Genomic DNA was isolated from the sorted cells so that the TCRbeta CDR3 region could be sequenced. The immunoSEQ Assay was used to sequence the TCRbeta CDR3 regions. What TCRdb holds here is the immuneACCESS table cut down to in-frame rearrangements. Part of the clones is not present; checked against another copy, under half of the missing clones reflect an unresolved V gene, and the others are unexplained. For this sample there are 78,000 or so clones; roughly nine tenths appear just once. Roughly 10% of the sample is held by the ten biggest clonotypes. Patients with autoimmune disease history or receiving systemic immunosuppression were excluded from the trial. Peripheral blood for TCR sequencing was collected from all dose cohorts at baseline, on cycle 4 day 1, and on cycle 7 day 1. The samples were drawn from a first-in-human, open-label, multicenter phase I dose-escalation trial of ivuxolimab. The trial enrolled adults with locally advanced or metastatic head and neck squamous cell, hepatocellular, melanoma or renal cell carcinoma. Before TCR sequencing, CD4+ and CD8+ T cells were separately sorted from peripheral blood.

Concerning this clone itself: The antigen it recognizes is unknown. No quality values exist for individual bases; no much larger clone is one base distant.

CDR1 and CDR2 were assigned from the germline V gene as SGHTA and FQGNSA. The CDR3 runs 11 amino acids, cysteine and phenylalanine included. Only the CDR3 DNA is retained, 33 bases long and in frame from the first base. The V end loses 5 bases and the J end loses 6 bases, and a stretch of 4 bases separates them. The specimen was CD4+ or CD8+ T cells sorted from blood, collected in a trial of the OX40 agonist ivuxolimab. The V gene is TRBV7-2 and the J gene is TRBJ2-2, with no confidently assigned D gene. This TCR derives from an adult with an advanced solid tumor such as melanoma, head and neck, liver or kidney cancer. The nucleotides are TGTGCCAGCAGCCCCGCCGGGGAGCTGTTTTTT. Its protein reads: CASSPAGELFF.